A selection of T cell receptor beta chains follows, all from one sample in a study of cytomegalovirus exposure and HLA in healthy donors. Libraries were prepared by immunoSEQ multiplex PCR; TCRdb keeps only in-frame clonotypes and omits some of them. The top ten clones hold under 0.25% of a sample with about 200,000 clones, more than 60% of them seen once. Sequencing input: PBMCs. The source is a girl between 2 and 10 years old in good health and CMV-seronegative. Both conserved end residues are part of each CDR3. The order of the fields is J gene, clone size, D gene, V gene, CDR3 protein, CDR3 DNA. The D gene is left open where the match is weak. Expanded clones get a size class; other rows say once, few or many, or leave the size out.

j_gene: TRBJ2-3; abundance: -; d_gene: -; v_gene: TRBV21-1; CDR3aa: CASSPWGQGKRTDTQYF; CDR3nt: TGTGCCAGCAGCCCCTGGGGACAGGGGAAGCGCACAGATACGCAGTATTTT
j_gene: TRBJ2-2; abundance: -; d_gene: -; v_gene: TRBV2; CDR3aa: CASSSGGTGELFF; CDR3nt: TGTGCCAGCAGTTCGGGTGGGACCGGGGAGCTGTTTTTT
j_gene: TRBJ1-2; abundance: few; d_gene: -; v_gene: TRBV4-1; CDR3aa: CASSQEEGYGGSDYGYTF; CDR3nt: TGCGCCAGCAGCCAAGAAGAGGGATACGGCGGGTCTGACTATGGCTACACCTTC
j_gene: TRBJ2-1; abundance: once; d_gene: TRBD2; v_gene: TRBV4-2; CDR3aa: CASSQFQAGSFEQFF; CDR3nt: TGTGCCAGCAGCCAGTTCCAAGCGGGGTCCTTTGAGCAGTTCTTC
j_gene: TRBJ2-4; abundance: -; d_gene: -; v_gene: TRBV5-1; CDR3aa: CASTRESAFGAKNIQYF; CDR3nt: TGCGCCAGCACACGGGAGTCTGCGTTTGGAGCCAAAAACATTCAGTACTTC
j_gene: TRBJ1-6; abundance: -; d_gene: -; v_gene: TRBV5-5; CDR3aa: CASSGMDRSNSPLHF; CDR3nt: TGTGCCAGCAGCGGTATGGACAGAAGCAATTCACCCCTCCACTTT
j_gene: TRBJ2-3; abundance: -; d_gene: -; v_gene: TRBV5-4; CDR3aa: CASSLFLDTQYF; CDR3nt: TGTGCCAGCAGCTTGTTCCTGGATACGCAGTATTTT
j_gene: TRBJ2-2; abundance: -; d_gene: TRBD1; v_gene: TRBV7-6; CDR3aa: CASSLAAGGNTGELFF; CDR3nt: TGTGCCAGCAGCTTAGCTGCAGGGGGAAACACCGGGGAGCTGTTTTTT
j_gene: TRBJ1-2; abundance: -; d_gene: -; v_gene: TRBV6-5; CDR3aa: CASQGGVNYGYTF; CDR3nt: TGTGCCAGCCAAGGGGGTGTCAACTATGGCTACACCTTC
j_gene: TRBJ2-7; abundance: -; d_gene: -; v_gene: TRBV9; CDR3aa: CASSVEPTGTHYEQYF; CDR3nt: TGTGCCAGCAGCGTGGAACCGACAGGAACCCACTACGAGCAGTACTTC
j_gene: TRBJ2-1; abundance: -; d_gene: -; v_gene: TRBV5-1; CDR3aa: CASSLGLAYNEQFF; CDR3nt: TGCGCCAGCAGCTTGGGACTAGCCTACAATGAGCAGTTCTTC
j_gene: TRBJ2-7; abundance: -; d_gene: -; v_gene: TRBV21-1; CDR3aa: CASSKDNGTKKLQSEQYF; CDR3nt: TGTGCCAGCAGCAAAGACAACGGGACAAAAAAACTCCAATCCGAGCAGTACTTC
j_gene: TRBJ2-1; abundance: few; d_gene: -; v_gene: TRBV19; CDR3aa: CASRWGGPGVNEQFF; CDR3nt: TGTGCCAGTAGATGGGGGGGCCCGGGAGTCAATGAGCAGTTCTTC
j_gene: TRBJ2-5; abundance: few; d_gene: TRBD2; v_gene: TRBV4-1; CDR3aa: CASSQVGLVASGRGETQYF; CDR3nt: TGCGCCAGCAGCCAAGTGGGTTTGGTGGCTAGCGGGAGGGGAGAGACCCAGTACTTC
j_gene: TRBJ1-1; abundance: -; d_gene: TRBD1; v_gene: TRBV5-6; CDR3aa: CASSEGTGPRGAFF; CDR3nt: TGTGCCAGCAGCGAAGGGACAGGTCCGAGGGGAGCTTTCTTT
j_gene: TRBJ1-2; abundance: -; d_gene: -; v_gene: TRBV6-5; CDR3aa: CASTHYRVSGFGYTF; CDR3nt: TGTGCCAGCACCCACTACAGGGTGAGTGGGTTTGGCTACACCTTC
j_gene: TRBJ2-1; abundance: -; d_gene: -; v_gene: TRBV6-1; CDR3aa: CASTLYNEQFF; CDR3nt: TGTGCCAGCACCCTATACAATGAGCAGTTCTTC
j_gene: TRBJ2-3; abundance: -; d_gene: TRBD2; v_gene: TRBV18; CDR3aa: CASSPGTSGIRDTQYF; CDR3nt: TGTGCCAGCTCACCCGGGACTAGCGGGATCCGGGATACGCAGTATTTT
j_gene: TRBJ1-5; abundance: -; d_gene: TRBD1; v_gene: TRBV5-6; CDR3aa: CASSWGGQGNQPQHF; CDR3nt: TGTGCCAGCAGCTGGGGGGGACAGGGCAATCAGCCCCAGCATTTT
j_gene: TRBJ1-1; abundance: -; d_gene: TRBD1; v_gene: TRBV4-1; CDR3aa: CASSQDPGTGSTEAFF; CDR3nt: TGCGCCAGCAGCCAAGACCCCGGGACAGGGTCGACTGAAGCTTTCTTT
j_gene: TRBJ2-3; abundance: -; d_gene: -; v_gene: TRBV5-4; CDR3aa: CASSAAGNSPNTQYF; CDR3nt: TGTGCCAGCAGCGCAGCGGGCAACTCCCCCAATACGCAGTATTTT
j_gene: TRBJ2-1; abundance: -; d_gene: TRBD1; v_gene: TRBV19; CDR3aa: CASSIEGAVYNEQFF; CDR3nt: TGTGCCAGTAGTATCGAGGGGGCGGTCTACAATGAGCAGTTCTTC
j_gene: TRBJ2-7; abundance: -; d_gene: -; v_gene: TRBV18; CDR3aa: CASSPSSSSSSHEQYF; CDR3nt: TGTGCCAGCTCACCAAGTTCTTCGTCTAGTTCTCACGAGCAGTACTTC
j_gene: TRBJ2-5; abundance: -; d_gene: -; v_gene: TRBV5-1; CDR3aa: CASRGSRETQYF; CDR3nt: TGCGCCAGCCGGGGATCGAGGGAGACCCAGTACTTC
j_gene: TRBJ2-7; abundance: -; d_gene: -; v_gene: TRBV5-1; CDR3aa: CASSQAGGSYEQYF; CDR3nt: TGCGCCAGCAGTCAAGCAGGAGGATCCTACGAGCAGTACTTC
j_gene: TRBJ2-3; abundance: -; d_gene: TRBD2; v_gene: TRBV5-4; CDR3aa: CASSTSGGADTQYF; CDR3nt: TGTGCCAGCAGCACATCCGGGGGGGCTGATACGCAGTATTTT
j_gene: TRBJ2-7; abundance: -; d_gene: -; v_gene: TRBV6-6; CDR3aa: CASSSNGGATYEQYF; CDR3nt: TGTGCCAGCAGTTCCAACGGCGGGGCAACCTACGAGCAGTACTTC
j_gene: TRBJ2-3; abundance: few; d_gene: -; v_gene: TRBV25-1; CDR3aa: CALGTADTQYF; CDR3nt: TGTGCCCTCGGAACAGCAGATACGCAGTATTTT
j_gene: TRBJ2-3; abundance: -; d_gene: -; v_gene: TRBV12-5; CDR3aa: CASGLDLGTFTDTQYF; CDR3nt: TGTGCTAGTGGTTTGGATCTGGGGACATTCACAGATACGCAGTATTTT
j_gene: TRBJ2-3; abundance: -; d_gene: TRBD2; v_gene: TRBV19; CDR3aa: CASSIGSGRALTQYF; CDR3nt: TGTGCCAGTAGTATCGGTAGCGGGAGGGCCCTTACGCAGTATTTT
j_gene: TRBJ1-1; abundance: -; d_gene: TRBD1; v_gene: TRBV19; CDR3aa: CASSIEGTGRITEAFF; CDR3nt: TGTGCCAGTAGTATAGAAGGGACAGGGAGAATCACTGAAGCTTTCTTT
j_gene: TRBJ2-5; abundance: -; d_gene: TRBD2; v_gene: TRBV5-4; CDR3aa: CASSVQLAGGETQYF; CDR3nt: TGTGCCAGCAGCGTGCAACTAGCGGGGGGAGAGACCCAGTACTTC
j_gene: TRBJ1-6; abundance: -; d_gene: TRBD1; v_gene: TRBV5-4; CDR3aa: CASSLSGGYNSPLHF; CDR3nt: TGTGCCAGCAGCTTGTCAGGGGGCTATAATTCACCCCTCCACTTT
j_gene: TRBJ1-1; abundance: -; d_gene: -; v_gene: TRBV5-1; CDR3aa: CASSLAGDVAVNTEAFF; CDR3nt: TGCGCCAGCAGCTTGGCGGGGGATGTTGCGGTGAACACTGAAGCTTTCTTT
j_gene: TRBJ1-4; abundance: -; d_gene: -; v_gene: TRBV19; CDR3aa: CASSSQGRQLNEKLFF; CDR3nt: TGTGCCAGTAGTAGCCAGGGTCGGCAACTTAATGAAAAACTGTTTTTT
j_gene: TRBJ2-3; abundance: -; d_gene: -; v_gene: TRBV6-5; CDR3aa: CASWLRSTDTQYF; CDR3nt: TGTGCCAGCTGGTTGCGGAGCACAGATACGCAGTATTTT
j_gene: TRBJ2-3; abundance: -; d_gene: -; v_gene: TRBV5-4; CDR3aa: CASSSSRDTQYF; CDR3nt: TGTGCCAGCAGCTCCTCTCGAGATACGCAGTATTTT
j_gene: TRBJ2-7; abundance: -; d_gene: -; v_gene: TRBV7-9; CDR3aa: CASSYFPSSYEQYF; CDR3nt: TGTGCCAGCAGCTACTTCCCAAGCTCCTACGAGCAGTACTTC
j_gene: TRBJ2-1; abundance: -; d_gene: -; v_gene: TRBV6-6; CDR3aa: CASSFPGINEQFF; CDR3nt: TGTGCCAGCAGTTTTCCGGGGATCAATGAGCAGTTCTTC
j_gene: TRBJ1-3; abundance: -; d_gene: -; v_gene: TRBV5-1; CDR3aa: CASSLGGERNTIYF; CDR3nt: TGCGCCAGCAGCTTGGGCGGGGAGAGAAACACCATATATTTT
j_gene: TRBJ1-5; abundance: -; d_gene: -; v_gene: TRBV19; CDR3aa: CASPPPGQDYSWPQHF; CDR3nt: TGTGCCAGTCCCCCTCCGGGACAAGACTACAGTTGGCCCCAGCATTTT
j_gene: TRBJ2-2; abundance: -; d_gene: -; v_gene: TRBV19; CDR3aa: CASRLLDTGELFF; CDR3nt: TGTGCCAGTCGGTTACTGGACACCGGGGAGCTGTTTTTT
j_gene: TRBJ2-1; abundance: -; d_gene: -; v_gene: TRBV11-2; CDR3aa: CASSPMTSGNEQFF; CDR3nt: TGTGCCAGCAGCCCCATGACTAGTGGCAATGAGCAGTTCTTC
j_gene: TRBJ1-3; abundance: few; d_gene: -; v_gene: TRBV19; CDR3aa: CAYPVVRDGNTIYF; CDR3nt: TGTGCCTACCCCGTTGTCAGGGATGGAAACACCATATATTTT
j_gene: TRBJ2-5; abundance: -; d_gene: -; v_gene: TRBV10-3; CDR3aa: CAIRETEQETQYF; CDR3nt: TGTGCCATCAGGGAGACAGAACAAGAGACCCAGTACTTC
j_gene: TRBJ2-3; abundance: -; d_gene: TRBD2; v_gene: TRBV6-4; CDR3aa: CASSVGLAGGMAQYF; CDR3nt: TGTGCCAGCAGTGTAGGACTAGCGGGAGGGATGGCGCAGTATTTT
j_gene: TRBJ2-3; abundance: -; d_gene: -; v_gene: TRBV6-6; CDR3aa: CASSYLRVSDTQYF; CDR3nt: TGTGCCAGCAGTTACCTCCGGGTTTCAGATACGCAGTATTTT
j_gene: TRBJ1-1; abundance: -; d_gene: -; v_gene: TRBV30; CDR3aa: CAWSVSGVKTEAFF; CDR3nt: TGTGCCTGGAGTGTTTCGGGAGTAAAGACTGAAGCTTTCTTT
j_gene: TRBJ2-1; abundance: -; d_gene: TRBD2; v_gene: TRBV28; CDR3aa: CASSPSGLAGVQEQFF; CDR3nt: TGTGCCAGCAGTCCAAGCGGACTAGCGGGGGTACAGGAGCAGTTCTTC
j_gene: TRBJ1-1; abundance: -; d_gene: -; v_gene: TRBV7-6; CDR3aa: CASSLGVQGMEAFF; CDR3nt: TGTGCCAGCAGCTTGGGGGTACAGGGAATGGAAGCTTTCTTT
j_gene: TRBJ2-1; abundance: -; d_gene: TRBD2; v_gene: TRBV5-1; CDR3aa: CASSGPLAGAGDEQFF; CDR3nt: TGCGCCAGCAGCGGCCCGCTAGCGGGAGCCGGCGATGAGCAGTTCTTC
j_gene: TRBJ2-3; abundance: -; d_gene: TRBD1; v_gene: TRBV12-5; CDR3aa: CASGLNRGADTQYF; CDR3nt: TGTGCTAGTGGTTTGAACAGGGGTGCAGATACGCAGTATTTT
j_gene: TRBJ1-5; abundance: -; d_gene: -; v_gene: TRBV7-3; CDR3aa: CASSLNADQPQHF; CDR3nt: TGTGCCAGCAGCTTAAATGCGGATCAGCCCCAGCATTTT
j_gene: TRBJ1-1; abundance: once; d_gene: -; v_gene: TRBV11-2; CDR3aa: CASSYTGYAEAFF; CDR3nt: TGTGCCAGCAGTTATACAGGGTACGCTGAAGCTTTCTTT
j_gene: TRBJ2-2; abundance: -; d_gene: TRBD1; v_gene: TRBV6-1; CDR3aa: CASRDNAGGGELFF; CDR3nt: TGTGCCAGCAGGGATAATGCAGGGGGTGGGGAGCTGTTTTTT
j_gene: TRBJ2-6; abundance: -; d_gene: -; v_gene: TRBV11-1; CDR3aa: CASSPRDRSSGANVLTF; CDR3nt: TGTGCCAGCAGTCCCCGAGACAGGAGCTCTGGGGCCAACGTCCTGACTTTC
j_gene: TRBJ1-4; abundance: -; d_gene: -; v_gene: TRBV6-1; CDR3aa: CASSDMTGKNEKLFF; CDR3nt: TGTGCCAGCAGTGATATGACAGGCAAAAATGAAAAACTGTTTTTT
j_gene: TRBJ2-3; abundance: -; d_gene: -; v_gene: TRBV19; CDR3aa: CASGPTADTQYF; CDR3nt: TGTGCCAGTGGGCCAACGGCAGATACGCAGTATTTT